This T cell receptor beta chain originates from a study of Ad26.COV2.S vaccination and SARS-CoV-2 variants. Findings and limits, study-wide: Those who received vaccine or placebo ended up with similar non-spike TCR breadth. After vaccination, substantial breadth of spike-specific CD8+ and CD4+ responses was reported.

On this clone: Its antigen is not known.

Method: immunoSEQ multiplex PCR; TCRdb's copy keeps in-frame clones and lacks some. This sample carries about 350,000 clones, approximately 90% of them seen once, and the ten largest clones take roughly 3.9%. CDR3 length equals 12 residues. In germline, CDR1 is MNHEY, CDR2 SVGAGI. Trimming left V 2 bases short and J 3 bases short, with 5 bases between. The chain uses TRBV6-5 and TRBJ2-7, with unresolved D. The clonotype originates from a human donor who had recovered from COVID-19. This specimen was peripheral blood, taken after recovery from COVID-19. The CDR3 spells CASSYGNYEQYF. In nucleotides, the CDR3 is TGTGCCAGCAGTTACGGGAACTACGAGCAGTACTTC.